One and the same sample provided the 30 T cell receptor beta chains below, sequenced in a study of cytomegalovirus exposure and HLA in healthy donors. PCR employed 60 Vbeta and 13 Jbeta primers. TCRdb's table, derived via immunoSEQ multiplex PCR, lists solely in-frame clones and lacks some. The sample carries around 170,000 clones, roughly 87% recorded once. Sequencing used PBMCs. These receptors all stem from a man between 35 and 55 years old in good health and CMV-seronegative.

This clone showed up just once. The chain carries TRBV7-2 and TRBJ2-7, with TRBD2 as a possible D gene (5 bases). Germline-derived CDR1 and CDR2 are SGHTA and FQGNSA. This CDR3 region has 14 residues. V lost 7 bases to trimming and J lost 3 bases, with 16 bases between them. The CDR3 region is CASTTVTGNYEQYF. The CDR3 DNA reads TGTGCCAGCACAACCGTTACGGGGAACTACGAGCAGTACTTC.

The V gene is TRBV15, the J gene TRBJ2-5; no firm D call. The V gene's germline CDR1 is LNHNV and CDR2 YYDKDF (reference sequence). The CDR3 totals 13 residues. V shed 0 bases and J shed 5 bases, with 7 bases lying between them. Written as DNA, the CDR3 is TGTGCCACCAGCAGAGAGGTGAGGGAGACCCAGTACTTC. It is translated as CATSREVRETQYF.

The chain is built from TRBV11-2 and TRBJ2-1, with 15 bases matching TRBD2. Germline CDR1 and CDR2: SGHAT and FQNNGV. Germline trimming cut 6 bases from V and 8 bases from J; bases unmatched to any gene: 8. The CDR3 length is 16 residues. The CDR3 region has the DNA TGTGCCAGCAGTCGGACTAGCGGGAGGGCCGGGGATGAGCAGTTCTTC. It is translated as CASSRTSGRAGDEQFF.

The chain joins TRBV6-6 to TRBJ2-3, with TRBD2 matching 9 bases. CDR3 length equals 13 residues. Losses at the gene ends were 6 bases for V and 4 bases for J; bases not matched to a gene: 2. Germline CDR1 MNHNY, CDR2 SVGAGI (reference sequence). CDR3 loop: CASRERGADTQYF. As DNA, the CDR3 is TGTGCCAGCAGGGAGCGGGGGGCAGATACGCAGTATTTT.

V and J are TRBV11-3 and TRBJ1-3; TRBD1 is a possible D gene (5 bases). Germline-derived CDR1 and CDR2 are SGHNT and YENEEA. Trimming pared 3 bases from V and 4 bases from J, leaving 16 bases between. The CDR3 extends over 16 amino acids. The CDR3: CASSLAGSGAGNTIYF. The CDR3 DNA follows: TGTGCCAGCAGCTTGGCGGGGAGCGGGGCCGGAAACACCATATATTTT.

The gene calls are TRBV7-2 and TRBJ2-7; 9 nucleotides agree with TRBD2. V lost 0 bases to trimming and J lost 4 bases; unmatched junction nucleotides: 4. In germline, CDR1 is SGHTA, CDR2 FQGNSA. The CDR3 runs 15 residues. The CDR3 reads CASSLAAGGVYEQYF. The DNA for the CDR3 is TGTGCCAGCAGCTTAGCTGCGGGAGGGGTATACGAGCAGTACTTC.

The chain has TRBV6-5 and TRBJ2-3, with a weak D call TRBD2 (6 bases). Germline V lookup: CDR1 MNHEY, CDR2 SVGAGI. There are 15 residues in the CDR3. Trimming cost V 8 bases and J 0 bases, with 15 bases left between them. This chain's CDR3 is CASWPGDTSTDTQYF. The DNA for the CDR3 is TGTGCCAGCTGGCCGGGAGACACTAGCACAGATACGCAGTATTTT.

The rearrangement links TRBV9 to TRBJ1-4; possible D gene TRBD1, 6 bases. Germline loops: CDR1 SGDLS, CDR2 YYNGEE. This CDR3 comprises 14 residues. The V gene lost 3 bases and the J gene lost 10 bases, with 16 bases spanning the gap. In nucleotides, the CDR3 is TGTGCCAGCAGCGCCCAGGGGTCACTCGGAAAACTGTTTTTT. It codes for CASSAQGSLGKLFF.

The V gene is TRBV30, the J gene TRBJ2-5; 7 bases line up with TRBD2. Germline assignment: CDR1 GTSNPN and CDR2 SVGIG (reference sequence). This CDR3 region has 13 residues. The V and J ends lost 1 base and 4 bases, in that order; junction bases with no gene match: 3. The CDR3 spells CAWSEGGGETQYF. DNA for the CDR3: TGTGCCTGGAGTGAGGGCGGGGGAGAGACCCAGTACTTC.

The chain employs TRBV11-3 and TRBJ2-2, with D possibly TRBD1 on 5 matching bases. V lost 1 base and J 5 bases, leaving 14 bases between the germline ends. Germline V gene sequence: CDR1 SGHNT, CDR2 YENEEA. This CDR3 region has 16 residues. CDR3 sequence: CASSLVTATRTGELFF. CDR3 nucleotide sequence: TGTGCCAGCAGCTTAGTGACAGCCACGCGGACCGGGGAGCTGTTTTTT.

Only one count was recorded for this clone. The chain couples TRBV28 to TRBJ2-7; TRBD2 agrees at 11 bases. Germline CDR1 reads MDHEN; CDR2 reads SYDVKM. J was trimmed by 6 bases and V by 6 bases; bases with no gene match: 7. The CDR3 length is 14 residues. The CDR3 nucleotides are TGTGCCAGCAGGTCTAGCGGGAGGTCTGGCGAGCAGTACTTC. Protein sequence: CASRSSGRSGEQYF.

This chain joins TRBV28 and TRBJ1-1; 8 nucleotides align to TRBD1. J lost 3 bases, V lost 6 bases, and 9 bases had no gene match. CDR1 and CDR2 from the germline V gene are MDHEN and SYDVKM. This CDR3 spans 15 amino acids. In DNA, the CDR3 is TGTGCCAGCAGCCCTATGGGACAGGATTACACTGAAGCTTTCTTT. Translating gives CASSPMGQDYTEAFF. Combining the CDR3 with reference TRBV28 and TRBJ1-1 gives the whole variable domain DVKVTQSSRYLVKRTGEKVFLECVQDMDHENMFWYRQDPGLGLRLIYFSYDVKMKEKGDIPEGYSVSREKKERFSLILESASTNQTSMYLCASSPMGQDYTEAFFGQGTRLTVV.

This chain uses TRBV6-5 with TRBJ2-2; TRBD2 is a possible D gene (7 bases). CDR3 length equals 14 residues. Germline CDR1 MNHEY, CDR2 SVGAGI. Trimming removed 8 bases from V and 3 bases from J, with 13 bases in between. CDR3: CASGKGGYTGELFF. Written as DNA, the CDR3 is TGTGCCAGCGGAAAGGGGGGGTACACCGGGGAGCTGTTTTTT.

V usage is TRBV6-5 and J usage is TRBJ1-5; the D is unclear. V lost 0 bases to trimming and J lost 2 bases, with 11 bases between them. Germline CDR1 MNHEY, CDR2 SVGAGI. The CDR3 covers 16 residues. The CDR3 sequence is CASSYSRGAGNQPQHF. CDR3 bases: TGTGCCAGCAGTTACTCTCGGGGAGCGGGCAATCAGCCCCAGCATTTT.

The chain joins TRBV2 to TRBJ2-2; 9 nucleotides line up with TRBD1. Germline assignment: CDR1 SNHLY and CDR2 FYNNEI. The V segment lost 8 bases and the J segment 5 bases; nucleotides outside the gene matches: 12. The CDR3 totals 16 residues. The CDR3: CASRAQGALETGELFF. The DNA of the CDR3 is TGTGCCAGCCGGGCACAGGGGGCTTTAGAAACCGGGGAGCTGTTTTTT.

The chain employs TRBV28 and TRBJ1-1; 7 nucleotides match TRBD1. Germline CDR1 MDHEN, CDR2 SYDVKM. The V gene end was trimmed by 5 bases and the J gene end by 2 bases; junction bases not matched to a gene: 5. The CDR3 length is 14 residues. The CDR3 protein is CASSLTGINTEAFF. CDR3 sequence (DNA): TGTGCCAGCAGTCTGACAGGGATAAACACTGAAGCTTTCTTT.

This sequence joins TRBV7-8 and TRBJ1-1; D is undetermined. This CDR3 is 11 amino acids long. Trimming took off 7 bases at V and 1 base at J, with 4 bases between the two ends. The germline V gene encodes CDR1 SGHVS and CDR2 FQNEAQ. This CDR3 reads CASTWNTEAFF. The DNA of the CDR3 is TGTGCCAGCACTTGGAACACTGAAGCTTTCTTT.

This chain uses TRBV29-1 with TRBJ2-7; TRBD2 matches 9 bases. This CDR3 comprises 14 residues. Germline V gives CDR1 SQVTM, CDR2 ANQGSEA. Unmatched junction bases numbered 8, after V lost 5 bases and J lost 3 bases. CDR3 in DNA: TGCAGCGTTCGGCCCGGGACTAGCAGCTACGAGCAGTACTTC. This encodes CSVRPGTSSYEQYF.

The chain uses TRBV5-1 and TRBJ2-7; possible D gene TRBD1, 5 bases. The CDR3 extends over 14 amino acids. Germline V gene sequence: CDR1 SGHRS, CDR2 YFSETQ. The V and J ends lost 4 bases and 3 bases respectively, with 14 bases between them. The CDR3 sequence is CASSVGLTVYEQYF. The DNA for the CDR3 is TGCGCCAGCAGCGTGGGCTTGACAGTCTACGAGCAGTACTTC.

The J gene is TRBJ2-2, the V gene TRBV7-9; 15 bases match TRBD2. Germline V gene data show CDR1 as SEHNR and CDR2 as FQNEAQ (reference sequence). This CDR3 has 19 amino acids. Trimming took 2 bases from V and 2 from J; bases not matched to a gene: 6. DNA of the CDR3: TGTGCCAGCAGCTTACTAGGACTAGCGGGAGGGCCTAACACCGGGGAGCTGTTTTTT. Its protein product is CASSLLGLAGGPNTGELFF. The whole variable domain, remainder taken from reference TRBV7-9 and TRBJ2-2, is DTGVSQNPRHKITKRGQNVTFRCDPISEHNRLYWYRQTLGQGPEFLTYFQNEAQLEKSRLLSDRFSAERPKGSFSTLEIQRTEQGDSAMYLCASSLLGLAGGPNTGELFFGEGSRLTVL.

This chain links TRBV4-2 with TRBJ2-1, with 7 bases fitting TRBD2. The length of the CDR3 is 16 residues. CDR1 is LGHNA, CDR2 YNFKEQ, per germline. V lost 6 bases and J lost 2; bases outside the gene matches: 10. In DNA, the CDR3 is TGTGCCAGCAGTCCTGAGCGGGGACGAGCCTACAATGAGCAGTTCTTC. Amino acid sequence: CASSPERGRAYNEQFF.

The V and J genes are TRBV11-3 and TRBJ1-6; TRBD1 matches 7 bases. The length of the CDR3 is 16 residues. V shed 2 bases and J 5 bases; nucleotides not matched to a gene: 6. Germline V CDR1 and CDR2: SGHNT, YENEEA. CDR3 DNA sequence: TGTGCCAGCAGCTTACCCACAGGGGCGGATAATTCACCCCTCCACTTT. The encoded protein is CASSLPTGADNSPLHF.

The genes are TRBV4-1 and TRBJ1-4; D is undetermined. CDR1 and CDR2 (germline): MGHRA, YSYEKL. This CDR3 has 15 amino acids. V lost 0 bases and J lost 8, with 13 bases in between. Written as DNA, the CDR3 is TGCGCCAGCAGCCAAGAGGTTGGCAGTTCCGAAAAACTGTTTTTT. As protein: CASSQEVGSSEKLFF.

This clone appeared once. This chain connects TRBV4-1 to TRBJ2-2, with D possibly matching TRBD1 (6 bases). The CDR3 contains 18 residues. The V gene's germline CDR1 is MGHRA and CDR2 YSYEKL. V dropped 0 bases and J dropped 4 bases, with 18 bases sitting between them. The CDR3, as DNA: TGCGCCAGCAGCCAAGAGACGACTAAGGGGGTGCTCACCGGGGAGCTGTTTTTT. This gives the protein CASSQETTKGVLTGELFF.

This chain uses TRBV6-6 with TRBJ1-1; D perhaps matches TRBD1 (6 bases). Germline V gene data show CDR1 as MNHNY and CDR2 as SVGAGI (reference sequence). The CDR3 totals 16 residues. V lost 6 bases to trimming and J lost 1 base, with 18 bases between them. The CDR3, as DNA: TGTGCCAGCAGCCCTTCGGGGGGGGCTCCGAACACTGAAGCTTTCTTT. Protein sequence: CASSPSGGAPNTEAFF.

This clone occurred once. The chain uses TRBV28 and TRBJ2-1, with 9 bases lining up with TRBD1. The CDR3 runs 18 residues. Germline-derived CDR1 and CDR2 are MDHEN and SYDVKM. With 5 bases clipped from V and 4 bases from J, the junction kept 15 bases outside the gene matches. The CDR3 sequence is CASSPSSYTGGPYNEQFF. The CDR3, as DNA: TGTGCCAGCAGTCCTTCCTCTTATACAGGGGGCCCTTACAATGAGCAGTTCTTC.

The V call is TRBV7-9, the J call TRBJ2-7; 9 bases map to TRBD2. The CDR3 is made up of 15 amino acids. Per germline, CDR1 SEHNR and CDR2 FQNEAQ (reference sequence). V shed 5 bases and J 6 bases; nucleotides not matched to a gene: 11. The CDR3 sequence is CASSKAGGPGGEQYF. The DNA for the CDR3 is TGTGCCAGCAGCAAGGCGGGAGGGCCAGGTGGCGAGCAGTACTTC.

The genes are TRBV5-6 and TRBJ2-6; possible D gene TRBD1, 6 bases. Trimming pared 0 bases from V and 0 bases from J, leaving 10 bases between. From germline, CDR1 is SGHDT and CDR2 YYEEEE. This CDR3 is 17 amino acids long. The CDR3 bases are TGTGCCAGCAGCTTGGGCTGGACAGACTCTGGGGCCAACGTCCTGACTTTC. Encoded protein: CASSLGWTDSGANVLTF.

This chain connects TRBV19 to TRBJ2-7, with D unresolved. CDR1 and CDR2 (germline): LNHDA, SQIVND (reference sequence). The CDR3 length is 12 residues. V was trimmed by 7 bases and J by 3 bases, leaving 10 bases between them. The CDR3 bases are TGTGCCAGTACCAACAGCCACTACGAGCAGTACTTC. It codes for CASTNSHYEQYF.

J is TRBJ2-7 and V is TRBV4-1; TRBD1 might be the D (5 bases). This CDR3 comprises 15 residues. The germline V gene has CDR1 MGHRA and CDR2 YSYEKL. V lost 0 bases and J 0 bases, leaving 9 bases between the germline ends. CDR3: CASSQDSRVSYEQYF. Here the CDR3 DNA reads TGCGCCAGCAGCCAAGATTCCAGGGTCTCCTACGAGCAGTACTTC.